This T cell receptor beta chain is drawn from a study of monozygotic twins with cystic fibrosis. Whole-study findings and limits: The repertoire was suggested to be naive-dominated, clonality median approximately 0.009. Shared CDR3 numbers were not associated with age, concordance or severity.

With 5 bases removed from V and 3 bases from J, the gap between germline ends came to 13 bases. The CDR3 is 14 amino acids. Per germline, CDR1 SGHTA and CDR2 FQGNSA. A note on this clone: Its antigen is undetermined.

The protocol was immunoSEQ multiplex PCR, while the TCRdb copy is restricted to in-frame clones and leaves out a portion. The sample holds tens of thousands of clones, around 96% seen once. The chain is built from TRBV7-2 and TRBJ1-1; D might be TRBD1 (5 bases). The sequencing sample was made of blood. The receptor's source is a girl aged 2-10 years with cystic fibrosis. CDR3 bases: TGTGCCAGCAGCCCCCGGGACGGGTACACTGAAGCTTTCTTT. This gives the protein CASSPRDGYTEAFF.